This entry describes one T cell receptor beta chain. Its specificity is not known. Pooled samples include second doses given at about 4 or 12 weeks. The table came from immunoSEQ multiplex PCR; TCRdb's copy has only in-frame clones and leaves some out. The sample carries under 150,000 clones, 92% recorded once. These data are taken from a study of T cell responses to AZD1222 COVID-19 vaccine. General study findings and limits: Donors, mostly white British, included more females; clonal diversity was possibly underestimated.

This CDR3 comprises 17 residues. V was shortened by 6 bases and J by 0 bases, with 15 bases between the two germline ends. The V gene's germline CDR1 is MNHEY and CDR2 SVGEGT. The TCR was taken from an adult who received the AZD1222 COVID-19 vaccine. This chain links TRBV6-2 or TRBV6-3 with TRBJ2-6, with D possibly matching TRBD2 (5 bases). Material: peripheral blood, obtained 28 days after the second AZD1222 dose. The CDR3 region is CASSDGCGCSGANVLTF. The CDR3 coding sequence is TGTGCCAGCAGCGATGGTTGCGGGTGCTCTGGGGCCAACGTCCTGACTTTC.